One and the same sample provided the 15 T cell receptor beta chains below, sequenced in a study of OX40 agonist ivuxolimab in advanced cancers. Libraries were prepared by immunoSEQ multiplex PCR; TCRdb keeps only in-frame clonotypes and omits some of them. The sample lists about 40,000 clones; approximately 78% were seen once. Sequencing was performed on CD4+ or CD8+ T cells sorted from blood, taken in a trial of the OX40 agonist ivuxolimab. All receptors come from an adult with an advanced solid tumor such as melanoma, head and neck, liver or kidney cancer.

V is TRBV4-3 and J is TRBJ1-5; D remains ambiguous. Germline loops: CDR1 LGHNA, CDR2 YSLEER. V gave up 4 bases and J gave up 7 bases, with 11 bases separating them. The CDR3 is 13 residues long. The CDR3 loop is CASSLGPQQPQHF. CDR3 bases: TGCGCCAGCAGCCTTGGGCCTCAACAGCCCCAGCATTTT.

The chain employs TRBV5-1 and TRBJ2-5; D may be TRBD2 (6 bases). CDR3 length: 14 amino acids. CDR1 and CDR2 from the germline V gene are SGHRS and YFSETQ. V dropped 5 bases and J dropped 1 base, with 12 bases sitting between them. CDR3 in amino acids: CASSTGLIQETQYF. For the CDR3, the DNA is TGCGCCAGCAGTACGGGACTCATCCAAGAGACCCAGTACTTC. The full variable domain, rest sourced from reference TRBV5-1 and TRBJ2-5, is KAGVTQTPRYLIKTRGQQVTLSCSPISGHRSVSWYQQTPGQGLQFLFEYFSETQRNKGNFPGRFSGRQFSNSRSEMNVSTLELGDSALYLCASSTGLIQETQYFGPGTRLLVL.

The chain is built from TRBV4-3 and TRBJ2-1; D may be TRBD1 (5 bases). Germline-derived CDR1 and CDR2 are LGHNA and YSLEER. Trimming left V 3 bases short and J 4 bases short, with 13 bases between. There are 15 residues in the CDR3. CDR3: CASSQDISGYNEQFF. CDR3 bases: TGCGCCAGCAGCCAGGACATATCCGGATACAATGAGCAGTTCTTC.

The chain joins TRBV7-3 to TRBJ2-1; 8 positions agree with TRBD1. The CDR3 is 15 residues long. Germline trimming cut 4 bases from V and 2 bases from J; bases unmatched to any gene: 4. Germline values: CDR1 SGHTA, CDR2 FQGTGA. CDR3 amino acids: CASSSQGAAYNEQFF. The CDR3 nucleotides read TGTGCCAGCAGCTCCCAGGGGGCCGCCTACAATGAGCAGTTCTTC.

CDR3 region: CASSNRGPRAFF. DNA for the CDR3: TGTGCCAGTAGTAATCGGGGACCGAGAGCTTTCTTT. The genes are TRBV19 and TRBJ1-1; tentative D call: TRBD1 (5 bases). V gave up 4 bases and J gave up 10 bases, with 13 bases separating them. The CDR3 covers 12 residues. CDR1 and CDR2 (germline): LNHDA, SQIVND (reference sequence).

The chain uses TRBV5-4 and TRBJ1-1; D ambiguous. V was clipped by 0 bases and J by 1 base, with 4 bases between them. Germline-derived CDR1 and CDR2 are SGHNT and YYREEE (reference sequence). The CDR3 is 13 amino acids. The chain's CDR3 is CASSLEGNTEAFF. CDR3 nucleotide sequence: TGTGCCAGCAGCTTGGAGGGGAACACTGAAGCTTTCTTT.

This chain connects TRBV7-9 to TRBJ2-3, with 12 bases fitting TRBD2. In germline, CDR1 is SEHNR, CDR2 FQNEAQ (reference sequence). Trimming removed 4 bases from V and 4 bases from J; junction bases left unmatched: 3. CDR3 length: 15 residues. CDR3 nucleotides: TGTGCCAGCAGCTACCTAGCGGGAGGGCCAGATACGCAGTATTTT. The encoded protein is CASSYLAGGPDTQYF.

The DNA of the CDR3 is TGCGCCAGCAGCATCGACAGGGGGCATTCATACGAGCAGTACGTC. Protein: CASSIDRGHSYEQYV. This rearrangement joins TRBV4-1 to TRBJ2-7, with 10 bases that match TRBD1. Germline loops: CDR1 MGHRA, CDR2 YSYEKL. Unmatched junction bases numbered 8, after V lost 5 bases and J lost 4 bases. The CDR3 sequence is 15 residues long.

The chain uses TRBV10-3 and TRBJ2-1; 9 nucleotides line up with TRBD1. The germline gives CDR1 ENHRY, CDR2 SYGVKD. The CDR3 covers 14 residues. Trimming cost V 8 bases and J 5 bases; bases outside gene matches: 7. The CDR3 protein is CAISGQGRDNEQFF. The DNA for the CDR3 is TGTGCCATCTCCGGACAGGGGAGAGACAATGAGCAGTTCTTC.

The CDR3 DNA reads TGCGCCAGCAGCTGGGACAGTCTCGAAAAACTGTTTTTT. Translation gives CASSWDSLEKLFF. This rearrangement joins TRBV5-1 to TRBJ1-4; 7 nucleotides line up with TRBD1. Trimming removed 3 bases from V and 8 bases from J; junction bases left unmatched: 4. CDR3 size: 13 residues. Germline V gives CDR1 SGHRS, CDR2 YFSETQ.

The gene calls are TRBV11-2 and TRBJ2-7, with D possibly being TRBD2 (6 bases). The CDR3 has 15 residues. Germline V gene sequence: CDR1 SGHAT, CDR2 FQNNGV. Trimming took 2 bases from V and 2 from J, leaving 13 bases between them. This CDR3 is CASSLRLEAPYEQYF. CDR3 sequence (DNA): TGTGCCAGCAGCTTACGACTAGAAGCCCCCTACGAGCAGTACTTC.

The chain joins TRBV9 to TRBJ2-1; D is perhaps TRBD2 (5 bases). The CDR3 extends over 14 amino acids. V was cut by 3 bases and J by 4 bases, with 11 bases left in between. Germline lookup yields CDR1 SGDLS and CDR2 YYNGEE. CDR3 bases: TGTGCCAGCAGCGATCCCCAGCGGTACAATGAGCAGTTCTTC. This translates into CASSDPQRYNEQFF.

This chain joins TRBV4-1 and TRBJ2-3; 7 positions match TRBD2. V trimming: 1 base; J trimming: 4 bases; junction bases outside the gene matches: 5. Germline CDR1 reads MGHRA; CDR2 reads YSYEKL. This CDR3 has 15 residues. In DNA, the CDR3 is TGCGCCAGCAGCCAAGCGGGAGGTATGGCAGATACGCAGTATTTT. The encoded protein is CASSQAGGMADTQYF.

The chain carries TRBV18 and TRBJ2-3; D is unclear. The CDR3 sequence is 15 residues long. Trimming removed 2 bases at V and 3 bases at J, with 12 bases between. Per germline, CDR1 KGHSH and CDR2 LQKENI. CDR3 DNA sequence: TGTGCCAGCTCACCATCTCGTCAGTTTACAGATACGCAGTATTTT. The encoded protein is CASSPSRQFTDTQYF.

The J gene is TRBJ2-5, the V gene TRBV2; 8 bases map to TRBD2. This CDR3 comprises 15 residues. Per the germline V gene, CDR1 is SNHLY and CDR2 is FYNNEI. V lost 4 bases, J lost 4 bases, and 8 bases stayed unmatched. CDR3 nucleotides: TGTGCCAGCAGTGGGTTCGGGAGGGCCGCAGAGACCCAGTACTTC. Translation gives CASSGFGRAAETQYF.